This T cell receptor (beta chain) comes out of a study of shared clonotypes between healthy human individuals. There were no recent acute infections or vaccinations among the donors, who were healthy HIV-negative adults. Some 28,000 T cell genomes (around 200 ng DNA) went into each sorted-subset replicate. TCRdb's table, derived via immunoSEQ multiplex PCR, lists solely in-frame clones and lacks some. The sample shows roughly 660,000 clones, 90% of them seen only once. Study conclusions and caveats: A handful of donors shared 5% to 5.5% of their naive CD4 clonotypes.

In the case of this clone: Its cognate antigen is unknown.

The receptor was isolated from a man younger than 35 in good health. Some clones in this sample may be carry-over from other donors' samples. The sequencing sample was made of memory CD8+ T cells from PBMCs. Specified subset: CD45RO+ cells pooled with CCR7-negative TemRA cells.

The CDR3 DNA is TGTGCCAGCAGCCGGACTAGCGGAAGCTCCTACAATGAGCAGTTCTTC. It encodes CASSRTSGSSYNEQFF. This chain joins TRBV9 and TRBJ2-1, with 10 bases fitting TRBD2. Per the germline V gene, CDR1 is SGDLS and CDR2 is YYNGEE. This CDR3 has 16 residues. V lost 4 bases to trimming and J lost 0 bases; unmatched junction nucleotides: 4.